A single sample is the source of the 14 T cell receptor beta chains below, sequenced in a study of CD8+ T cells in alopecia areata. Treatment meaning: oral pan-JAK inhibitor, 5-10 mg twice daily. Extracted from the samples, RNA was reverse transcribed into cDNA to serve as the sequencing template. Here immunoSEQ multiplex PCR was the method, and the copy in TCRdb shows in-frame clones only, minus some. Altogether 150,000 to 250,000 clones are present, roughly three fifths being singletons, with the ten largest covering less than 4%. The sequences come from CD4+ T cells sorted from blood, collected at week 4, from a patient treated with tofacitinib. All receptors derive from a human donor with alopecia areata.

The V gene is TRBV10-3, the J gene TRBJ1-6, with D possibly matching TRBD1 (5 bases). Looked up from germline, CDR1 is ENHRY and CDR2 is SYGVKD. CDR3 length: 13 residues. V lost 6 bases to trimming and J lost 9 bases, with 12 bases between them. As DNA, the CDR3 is TGTGCCATCAGGGGCAGGGCAAGTTCACCCCTCCACTTT. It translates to CAIRGRASSPLHF.

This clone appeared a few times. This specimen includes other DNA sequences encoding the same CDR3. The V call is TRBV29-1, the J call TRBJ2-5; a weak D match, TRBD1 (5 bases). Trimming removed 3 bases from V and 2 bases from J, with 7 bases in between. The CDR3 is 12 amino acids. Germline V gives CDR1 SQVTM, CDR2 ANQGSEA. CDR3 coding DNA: TGCAGCGTTGATAGACAGCAAGAGACCCAGTACTTC. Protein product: CSVDRQQETQYF.

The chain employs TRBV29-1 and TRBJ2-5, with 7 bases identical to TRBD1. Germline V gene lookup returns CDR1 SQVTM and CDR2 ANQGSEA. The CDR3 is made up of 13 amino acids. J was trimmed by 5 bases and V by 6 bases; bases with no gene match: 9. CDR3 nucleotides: TGCAGCGTGGCAGACAGGGTCGGCGAGACCCAGTACTTC. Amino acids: CSVADRVGETQYF. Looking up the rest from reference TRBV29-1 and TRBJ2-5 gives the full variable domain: SAVISQKPSRDICQRGTSLTIQCQVDSQVTMMFWYRQQPGQSLTLIATANQGSEATYESGFVIDKFPISRPNLTFSTLTVSNMSPEDSSIYLCSVADRVGETQYFGPGTRLLVL.

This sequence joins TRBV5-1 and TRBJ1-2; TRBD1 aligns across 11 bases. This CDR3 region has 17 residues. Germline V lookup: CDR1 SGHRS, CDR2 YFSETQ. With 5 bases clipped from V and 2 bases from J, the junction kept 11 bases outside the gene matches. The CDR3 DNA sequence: TGCGCCAGCAGTTCGGACAGGGGGCCCGCTTCAAACTATGGCTACACCTTC. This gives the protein CASSSDRGPASNYGYTF. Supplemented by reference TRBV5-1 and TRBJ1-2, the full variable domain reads KAGVTQTPRYLIKTRGQQVTLSCSPISGHRSVSWYQQTPGQGLQFLFEYFSETQRNKGNFPGRFSGRQFSNSRSEMNVSTLELGDSALYLCASSSDRGPASNYGYTFGSGTRLTVV.

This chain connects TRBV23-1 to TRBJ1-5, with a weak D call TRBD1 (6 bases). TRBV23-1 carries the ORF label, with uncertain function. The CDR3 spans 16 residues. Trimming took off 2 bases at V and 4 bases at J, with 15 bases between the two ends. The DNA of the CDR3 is TGCGCCAGCAGTCAACATGGGGGCCGGAGGAATCAGCCCCAGCATTTT. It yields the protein CASSQHGGRRNQPQHF.

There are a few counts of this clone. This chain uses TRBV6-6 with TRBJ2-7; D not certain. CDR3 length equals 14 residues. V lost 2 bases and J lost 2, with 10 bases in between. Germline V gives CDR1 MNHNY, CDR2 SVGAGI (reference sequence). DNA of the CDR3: TGTGCCAGCAGTTACGAGCCAGGAGCCTACGAGCAGTACTTC. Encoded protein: CASSYEPGAYEQYF.

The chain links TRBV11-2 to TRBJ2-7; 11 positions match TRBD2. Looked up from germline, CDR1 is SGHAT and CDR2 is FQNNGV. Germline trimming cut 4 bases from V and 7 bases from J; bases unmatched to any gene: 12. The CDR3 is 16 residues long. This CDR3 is CASSWLAGGSMGEQYF. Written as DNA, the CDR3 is TGTGCCAGCAGCTGGCTAGCGGGGGGTTCGATGGGTGAGCAGTACTTC.

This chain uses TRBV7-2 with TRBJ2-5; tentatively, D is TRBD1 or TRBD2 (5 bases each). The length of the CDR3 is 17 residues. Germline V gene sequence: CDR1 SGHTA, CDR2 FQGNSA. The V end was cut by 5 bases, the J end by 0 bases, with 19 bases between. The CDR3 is CASSPQLGRRYQETQYF. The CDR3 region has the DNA TGTGCCAGCAGCCCGCAGCTGGGACGGAGGTACCAAGAGACCCAGTACTTC.

The CDR3 DNA sequence: TGTGCCAGCAGCGTGACCTTACCGTACTATGAGCAGTTCTTC. Amino acid sequence: CASSVTLPYYEQFF. The rearrangement joins TRBV7-9 to TRBJ2-1; no clear D. Germline-derived CDR1 and CDR2 are SEHNR and FQNEAQ (reference sequence). V was shortened by 5 bases and J by 8 bases, with 16 bases between the two germline ends. The CDR3 extends over 14 amino acids.

The CDR3 DNA is TGTGCCAGCAGCCCCTGGGACAGGGAGAAGACCCAGTACTTC. This codes for CASSPWDREKTQYF. V usage is TRBV11-2 and J usage is TRBJ2-5; 9 bases align to TRBD1. J lost 6 bases, V lost 5 bases, and 7 bases had no gene match. Germline loops: CDR1 SGHAT, CDR2 FQNNGV. This CDR3 is built from 14 residues. Together with reference TRBV11-2 and TRBJ2-5, the CDR3 gives the full variable domain: EAGVAQSPRYKIIEKRQSVAFWCNPISGHATLYWYQQILGQGPKLLIQFQNNGVVDDSQLPKDRFSAERLKGVDSTLKIQPAKLEDSAVYLCASSPWDREKTQYFGPGTRLLVL.

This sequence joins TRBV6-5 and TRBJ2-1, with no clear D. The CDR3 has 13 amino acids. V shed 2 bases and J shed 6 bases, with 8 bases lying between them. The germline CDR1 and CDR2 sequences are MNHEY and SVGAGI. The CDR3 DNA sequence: TGTGCCAGCAGTTACATCCTATCCAATGAGCAGTTCTTC. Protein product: CASSYILSNEQFF.

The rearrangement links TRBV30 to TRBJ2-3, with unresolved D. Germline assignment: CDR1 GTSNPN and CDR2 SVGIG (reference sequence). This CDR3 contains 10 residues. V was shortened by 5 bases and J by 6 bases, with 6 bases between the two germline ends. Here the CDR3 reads CAWGMDTQYF. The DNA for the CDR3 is TGTGCCTGGGGGATGGATACGCAGTATTTT.

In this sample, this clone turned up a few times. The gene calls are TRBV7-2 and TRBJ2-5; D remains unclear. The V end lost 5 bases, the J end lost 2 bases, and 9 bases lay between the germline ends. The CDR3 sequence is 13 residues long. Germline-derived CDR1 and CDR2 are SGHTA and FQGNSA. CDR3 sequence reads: CASSPKGQETQYF. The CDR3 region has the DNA TGTGCCAGCAGCCCGAAGGGTCAAGAGACCCAGTACTTC.

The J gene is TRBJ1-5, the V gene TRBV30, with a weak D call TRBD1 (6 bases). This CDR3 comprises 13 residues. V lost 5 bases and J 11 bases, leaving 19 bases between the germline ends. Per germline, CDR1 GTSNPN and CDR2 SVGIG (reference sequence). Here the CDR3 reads CAWGVQPSGAQHF. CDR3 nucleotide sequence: TGTGCCTGGGGGGTACAGCCCTCAGGGGCCCAGCATTTT.